The sequence of this T cell receptor beta chain was determined in a study of T cell responses to AZD1222 COVID-19 vaccine. Germline-derived CDR1 and CDR2 are MNHEY and SVGAGI. V gave up 6 bases and J gave up 11 bases; unmatched junction bases: 9. The length of the CDR3 is 14 residues. This table comes from immunoSEQ multiplex PCR, and its TCRdb copy is limited to in-frame clones, with some not included. The sample lists a few hundred thousand clones; roughly 93% were seen once. The sequence derives from an adult in good health. The chain employs TRBV6-5 and TRBJ1-4; 10 positions agree with TRBD1. The sequencing used peripheral blood, collected on day 0 of AZD1222 vaccination. CDR3 region: CASSSTGGPRKLFF. DNA of the CDR3: TGTGCCAGCAGCTCGACAGGGGGCCCAAGGAAACTGTTTTTT.